Listed below are T cell receptor beta chains from one sample, sequenced in a study of OX40 agonist ivuxolimab in advanced cancers. Method: immunoSEQ multiplex PCR; TCRdb's copy keeps in-frame clones and lacks some. The profile shows 94,000 or so clones, less than 85% of them singletons. Specimen: CD4+ or CD8+ T cells sorted from blood, collected in a trial of the OX40 agonist ivuxolimab. Source of these receptors: an adult with an advanced solid tumor such as melanoma, head and neck, liver or kidney cancer. Both conserved end residues are part of each CDR3. D genes are given only for firm matches. Size values are once, few and many counts, or a class for expanded clones, and some rows have none.

>.|TRBV11-1|.|TRBJ2-6
CASSLGHTSSGANVLTF
TGTGCCAGCAGCTTAGGACACACTAGCTCTGGGGCCAACGTCCTGACTTTC
>.|TRBV5-1|TRBD1|TRBJ2-1
CASSPSGQRLNEQFF
TGCGCCAGCAGCCCCTCGGGACAGCGCTTAAATGAGCAGTTCTTC
>.|TRBV7-2|TRBD2|TRBJ2-3
CASSLARGRTSGMDTQYF
TGTGCCAGCAGCTTAGCCCGGGGAAGGACTAGCGGAATGGATACGCAGTATTTT
>.|TRBV19|.|TRBJ2-1
CASSEVASEQFF
TGTGCCAGTAGTGAGGTCGCGTCGGAGCAGTTCTTC
>.|TRBV7-2|TRBD1|TRBJ1-5
CASSLVTGTDSNQPQHF
TGTGCCAGCAGCTTAGTTACCGGGACAGATAGCAATCAGCCCCAGCATTTT
>.|TRBV10-3|TRBD1|TRBJ1-2
CAIRQGEDYGYTF
TGTGCCATCAGGCAGGGGGAGGACTATGGCTACACCTTC
>.|TRBV2|TRBD2|TRBJ2-7
CASSEPGTSGYEQYF
TGTGCCAGCAGTGAACCGGGAACTAGCGGCTACGAGCAGTACTTC
>.|TRBV19|.|TRBJ2-3
CASSLWGAPDTQYF
TGTGCCAGTAGCCTATGGGGGGCCCCAGATACGCAGTATTTT
>.|TRBV9|.|TRBJ1-2
CASSVGVRGLANYGYTF
TGTGCCAGCAGCGTAGGCGTCAGGGGATTAGCTAACTATGGCTACACCTTC
>.|TRBV6-5|.|TRBJ1-5
CASSPWVMGNQPQHF
TGTGCCAGCAGCCCCTGGGTCATGGGCAATCAGCCCCAGCATTTT
>.|TRBV5-1|.|TRBJ1-1
CASSLEGMAEAFF
TGCGCCAGCAGCTTGGAAGGGATGGCTGAAGCTTTCTTT
>few|TRBV13|TRBD1|TRBJ2-6
CASSPNRGDGANVLTF
TGTGCCAGCAGCCCGAACAGGGGAGACGGGGCCAACGTCCTGACTTTC
>.|TRBV7-2|.|TRBJ1-1
CASSWTFDTEAFF
TGTGCCAGCAGCTGGACCTTTGACACTGAAGCTTTCTTT
>.|TRBV9|.|TRBJ1-6
CASSVEGEAYSPLHF
TGTGCCAGCAGCGTCGAAGGGGAGGCTTATTCACCCCTCCACTTT
>.|TRBV7-2|.|TRBJ2-7
CASSVGSPYEQYF
TGTGCCAGCAGCGTCGGTTCTCCCTACGAGCAGTACTTC
>.|TRBV19|.|TRBJ2-7
CASSIGFGGSIGREQYF
TGTGCCAGTAGTATCGGTTTTGGGGGGTCAATCGGTCGGGAGCAGTACTTC
>.|TRBV9|.|TRBJ2-7
CASSVSQGRLDEQYF
TGTGCCAGCAGCGTTTCTCAGGGTAGGCTTGACGAGCAGTACTTC
>.|TRBV10-3|.|TRBJ2-3
CAISEVPVTDTQYF
TGTGCCATCAGTGAGGTGCCAGTCACAGATACGCAGTATTTT